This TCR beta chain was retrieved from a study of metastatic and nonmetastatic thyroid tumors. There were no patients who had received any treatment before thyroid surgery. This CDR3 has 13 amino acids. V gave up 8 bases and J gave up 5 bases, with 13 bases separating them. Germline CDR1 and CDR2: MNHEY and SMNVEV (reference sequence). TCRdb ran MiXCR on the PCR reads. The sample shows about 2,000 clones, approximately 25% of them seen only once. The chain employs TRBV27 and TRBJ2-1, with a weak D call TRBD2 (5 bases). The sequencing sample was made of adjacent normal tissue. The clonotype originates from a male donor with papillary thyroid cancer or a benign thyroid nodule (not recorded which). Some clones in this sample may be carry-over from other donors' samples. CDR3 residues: CASGLFFNNEQFF. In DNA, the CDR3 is TGTGCCAGCGGACTCTTTTTCAACAATGAGCAGTTCTTC.